These T cell receptor beta chains were read from a single sample in a study of CD8 T cells in ankylosing spondylitis. TCRdb reprocessed the 5' RACE reads with MiXCR, giving one entry per CDR3 protein. The data show under 400,000 distinct CDR3 sequences, around a tenth seen once. The sequenced sample was blood, either unsorted or a sorted T cell fraction (not recorded which). All receptors derive from a female donor with ankylosing spondylitis or in good health (not recorded which). The conserved cysteine and the conserved F or W are not part of the CDR3 here.

v_gene: TRBV5-1
CDR3aa: ASSLKTAIAGELF

v_gene: TRBV5-1
CDR3aa: ASSRDAIATNYGYT

v_gene: TRBV28
CDR3aa: ASSRDRIFPNTEAF

v_gene: TRBV5-1
CDR3aa: ASSLMTSGRNEQF

v_gene: TRBV20-1
CDR3aa: SAIRILTTTEAF

v_gene: TRBV5-1
CDR3aa: ASTRSGQDNSPLH

v_gene: TRBV7-2
CDR3aa: ASSLSGNGQYEQY

v_gene: TRBV5-1
CDR3aa: ASSVGTSGGADTQY

v_gene: TRBV7-9
CDR3aa: ASSLAVATGELL

v_gene: TRBV3-1
CDR3aa: ASSQGTSGGSYEQY

v_gene: TRBV6-1
CDR3aa: ASSPQLGDYGYT

v_gene: TRBV3-1
CDR3aa: ASSEVWGAATDTQY

v_gene: TRBV7-9
CDR3aa: ASPLTGDVSNTGELF

v_gene: TRBV20-1
CDR3aa: SARGYGYT

v_gene: TRBV3-1
CDR3aa: ASSQVWRGARGANVLT

v_gene: TRBV5-1
CDR3aa: ASSLGGQGGNQPQH

v_gene: TRBV5-1
CDR3aa: ASSLVGASTDTQY

v_gene: TRBV5-5
CDR3aa: ASSSQLNQETQY

v_gene: TRBV29-1
CDR3aa: SATDQGSLTAF

v_gene: TRBV28
CDR3aa: ASSLYGTSGRAMETQY

v_gene: TRBV29-1
CDR3aa: SVDDWGADTQY

v_gene: TRBV29-1
CDR3aa: SAANRDWSEQF

v_gene: TRBV20-1
CDR3aa: CARDMRGGTLRGELF

v_gene: TRBV5-1
CDR3aa: ASSFDRGGTGELF

v_gene: TRBV18
CDR3aa: ASSPLGQMNTEAF

v_gene: TRBV5-1
CDR3aa: ASSLTIAGGLYNEQF

v_gene: TRBV2
CDR3aa: ASRTDRYEQY

v_gene: TRBV10-3
CDR3aa: AISESSGKNTGELF

v_gene: TRBV5-1
CDR3aa: ASSLATGGGPENEQF

v_gene: TRBV5-6
CDR3aa: ASSLLGETQY

v_gene: TRBV5-1
CDR3aa: ASRTSGSSYNEQF

v_gene: TRBV14
CDR3aa: ASSQATTTGAQY

v_gene: TRBV11-2
CDR3aa: ASSLLRGPGYIQY

v_gene: TRBV6-5
CDR3aa: ASSYSLNNNEQF

v_gene: TRBV3-1
CDR3aa: ASSQGSGGTQETQY

v_gene: TRBV28
CDR3aa: AGRAPGTSSYEQY

v_gene: TRBV7-2
CDR3aa: ASSSQGSATEAF

v_gene: TRBV20-1
CDR3aa: SANFEGSTYEQY

v_gene: TRBV6-1
CDR3aa: ASSTTLARETQY

v_gene: TRBV20-1
CDR3aa: SARLSGGAEAF

v_gene: TRBV5-1
CDR3aa: ASSPRGGETQY

v_gene: TRBV5-1
CDR3aa: ASSLAGLGNTIY

v_gene: TRBV5-1
CDR3aa: ASSTGDNHGNEQF

v_gene: TRBV7-2
CDR3aa: ASSLSHGQETQY

v_gene: TRBV7-3
CDR3aa: ASSPNSIGTDTQY

v_gene: TRBV15
CDR3aa: ATSRDTGHRGYT

v_gene: TRBV7-9
CDR3aa: ASWEQGIGYEQY

v_gene: TRBV27
CDR3aa: ASSNRQGGNTEAF